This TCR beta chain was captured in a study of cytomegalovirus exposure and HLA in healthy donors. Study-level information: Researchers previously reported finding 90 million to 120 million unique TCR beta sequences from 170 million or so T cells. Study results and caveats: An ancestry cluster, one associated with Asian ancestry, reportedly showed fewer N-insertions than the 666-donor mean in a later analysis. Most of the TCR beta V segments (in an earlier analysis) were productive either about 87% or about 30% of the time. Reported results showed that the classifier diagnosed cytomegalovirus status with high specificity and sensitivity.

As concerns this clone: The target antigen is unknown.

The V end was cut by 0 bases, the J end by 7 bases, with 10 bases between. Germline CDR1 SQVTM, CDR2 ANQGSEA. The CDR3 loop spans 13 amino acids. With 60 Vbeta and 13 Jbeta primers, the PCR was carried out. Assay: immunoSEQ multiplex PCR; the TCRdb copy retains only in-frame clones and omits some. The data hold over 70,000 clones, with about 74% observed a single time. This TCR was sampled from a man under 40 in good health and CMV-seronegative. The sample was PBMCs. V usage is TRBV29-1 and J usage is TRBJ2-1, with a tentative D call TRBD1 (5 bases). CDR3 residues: CSVEEGRGNEQFF. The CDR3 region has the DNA TGCAGCGTTGAAGAAGGTAGGGGAAATGAGCAGTTCTTC.